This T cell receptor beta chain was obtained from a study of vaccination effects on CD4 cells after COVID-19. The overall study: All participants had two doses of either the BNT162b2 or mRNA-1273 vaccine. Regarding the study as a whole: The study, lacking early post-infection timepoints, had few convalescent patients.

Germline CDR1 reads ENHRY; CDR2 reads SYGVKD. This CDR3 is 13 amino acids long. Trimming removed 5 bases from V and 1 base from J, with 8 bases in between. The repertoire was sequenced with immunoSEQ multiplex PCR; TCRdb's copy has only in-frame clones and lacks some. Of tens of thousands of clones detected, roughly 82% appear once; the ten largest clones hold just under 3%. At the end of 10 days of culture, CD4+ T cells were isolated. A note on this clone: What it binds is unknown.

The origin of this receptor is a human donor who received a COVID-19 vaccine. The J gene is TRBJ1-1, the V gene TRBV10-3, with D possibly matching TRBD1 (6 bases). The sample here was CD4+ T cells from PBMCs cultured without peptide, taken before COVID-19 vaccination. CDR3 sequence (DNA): TGTGCCATCAGTCAACAGGGGAACACTGAAGCTTTCTTT. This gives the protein CAISQQGNTEAFF.